A single sample is the source of the 12 T cell receptor beta chains below, sequenced in a study of blood T cell repertoires in COVID-19. This table comes from immunoSEQ multiplex PCR, and its TCRdb copy is limited to in-frame clones, with some not included. The data show 45,000 to 60,000 clones, just over 85% seen once. The sequenced sample consisted of peripheral blood. These receptors all come from a man aged 65 to 85 with active COVID-19.

The J gene is TRBJ2-1, the V gene TRBV5-6; perhaps TRBD2 as D (6 bases). The CDR3 spans 16 residues. Germline V gene sequence: CDR1 SGHDT, CDR2 YYEEEE. V was cut by 4 bases and J by 0 bases, with 14 bases left in between. Here the CDR3 DNA reads TGTGCCAGCAGCCTTACACAGGAGGGCTCCTACAATGAGCAGTTCTTC. Its translation is CASSLTQEGSYNEQFF.

The gene calls are TRBV9 and TRBJ1-1; 7 nucleotides align to TRBD1. CDR3 length equals 15 residues. Germline V gene sequence: CDR1 SGDLS, CDR2 YYNGEE. The ends lost 3 bases at V and 3 bases at J; junction bases unmatched: 8. CDR3 amino acids: CASSDGQVQDTEAFF. The CDR3 DNA is TGTGCCAGCAGCGATGGACAGGTTCAGGACACTGAAGCTTTCTTT.

The V gene is TRBV10-1, the J gene TRBJ1-1, with D tentatively TRBD1 (6 bases). The germline V and J ends were trimmed by 7 bases and 1 base, with 25 bases remaining between them. This CDR3 has 18 amino acids. CDR1 and CDR2 from the germline V gene are WNHNN and SYGVQD (reference sequence). Written as DNA, the CDR3 is TGCGCCAGCATCCACGGGGGGACACTCCCCCTGGAGAACACTGAAGCTTTCTTT. Its protein is CASIHGGTLPLENTEAFF.

The V gene is TRBV29-1, the J gene TRBJ1-2; the match to TRBD1 covers 7 bases. Trimming took 7 bases from V and 3 from J; bases not matched to a gene: 11. Germline values: CDR1 SQVTM, CDR2 ANQGSEA. The CDR3 covers 14 residues. This CDR3 reads CSAQRQGGYYGYTF. The DNA for the CDR3 is TGCAGCGCCCAAAGGCAGGGGGGTTACTATGGCTACACCTTC.

The chain joins TRBV11-2 to TRBJ2-3; a possible D gene is TRBD1 (6 bases). Germline V lookup: CDR1 SGHAT, CDR2 FQNNGV. The CDR3 runs to 16 residues. Trimming removed 2 bases at V and 5 bases at J, with 17 bases between. In nucleotides, the CDR3 is TGTGCCAGCAGCTTAACCCACAGGGCGAGGAGAGATACGCAGTATTTT. Its translation is CASSLTHRARRDTQYF.

The chain employs TRBV18 and TRBJ1-2, with 8 positions matching TRBD1. CDR1 and CDR2 from the germline V gene are KGHSH and LQKENI. The V gene end was trimmed by 6 bases and the J gene end by 8 bases; junction bases not matched to a gene: 11. This CDR3 comprises 14 residues. CDR3 sequence: CASSLGTGQEGYTF. The DNA for the CDR3 is TGTGCCAGCTCCCTTGGGACAGGACAGGAAGGCTACACCTTC. The full variable domain, in which reference TRBV18 and TRBJ1-2 provide the parts outside the CDR3, is NAGVMQNPRHLVRRRGQEARLRCSPMKGHSHVYWYRQLPEEGLKFMVYLQKENIIDESGMPKERFSAEFPKEGPSILRIQQVVRGDSAAYFCASSLGTGQEGYTFGSGTRLTVV.

The chain employs TRBV5-4 and TRBJ2-1, with 9 bases that match TRBD2. This CDR3 spans 17 amino acids. Germline trimming cut 4 bases from V and 0 bases from J; bases unmatched to any gene: 8. Per the germline V gene, CDR1 is SGHNT and CDR2 is YYREEE (reference sequence). The CDR3 coding sequence is TGTGCCAGCAGCCACCAAGCGGGGGGACTCTCCTACAATGAGCAGTTCTTC. The encoded protein is CASSHQAGGLSYNEQFF.

The chain recombines TRBV12-5 with TRBJ1-1; weak D call: TRBD1 (6 bases). Per the germline V gene, CDR1 is LGHNT and CDR2 is FRNRAP. The germline V and J ends were trimmed by 7 bases and 3 bases, with 12 bases remaining between them. CDR3 length: 13 residues. CDR3 DNA sequence: TGTGCTAGTGCCCTTGGGACATACACTGAAGCTTTCTTT. Amino acid sequence: CASALGTYTEAFF.

The chain links TRBV4-3 to TRBJ1-1; TRBD1 might be the D (6 bases). The CDR3 spans 15 residues. V lost 4 bases and J lost 7, with 19 bases in between. From germline, CDR1 is LGHNA and CDR2 YSLEER. CDR3 DNA: TGCGCCAGCAGCCTAGCCAGGGCAGGGGCCAATGAAGCTTTCTTT. This codes for CASSLARAGANEAFF.

The J gene is TRBJ2-2, the V gene TRBV5-5; tentatively, D is TRBD2 (6 bases). V was cut by 4 bases and J by 7 bases, with 23 bases left in between. This CDR3 has 17 residues. Per germline, CDR1 SGHKS and CDR2 YYEKEE (reference sequence). The CDR3 sequence is CASSVYLRGGVSGELFF. The CDR3 bases are TGTGCCAGCAGCGTGTACCTCCGGGGCGGGGTTAGCGGGGAGCTGTTTTTT.

V gene TRBV6-5 combines with J gene TRBJ1-6; D unclear. CDR3 size: 13 residues. Trimming removed 4 bases from V and 7 bases from J, with 8 bases in between. CDR1 is MNHEY and CDR2 is SVGAGI in the germline V gene. The CDR3: CASSSGGNSPLHF. In DNA, the CDR3 is TGTGCCAGCAGTTCGGGCGGGAATTCACCCCTCCACTTT.

For the CDR3, the DNA is TGTGCCAGCAGGACAACAGGGGGCGCAAATACGCAGTATTTT. Translation: CASRTTGGANTQYF. The gene calls are TRBV2 and TRBJ2-3; 9 bases are a match to TRBD1. Germline assignment: CDR1 SNHLY and CDR2 FYNNEI. The V segment lost 6 bases and the J segment 7 bases; nucleotides outside the gene matches: 8. The length of the CDR3 is 14 residues.